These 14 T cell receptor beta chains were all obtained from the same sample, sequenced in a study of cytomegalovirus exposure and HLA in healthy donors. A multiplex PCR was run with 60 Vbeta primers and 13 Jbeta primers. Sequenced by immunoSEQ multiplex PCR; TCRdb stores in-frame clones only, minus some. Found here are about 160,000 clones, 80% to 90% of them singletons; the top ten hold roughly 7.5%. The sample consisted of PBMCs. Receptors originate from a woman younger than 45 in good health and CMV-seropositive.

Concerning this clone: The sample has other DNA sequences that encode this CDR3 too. The CDR3 DNA sequence: TGCGCCAGCAGCCGGGGACTAGCGGGGGGAACAGATACGCAGTATTTT. Translated: CASSRGLAGGTDTQYF. The chain couples TRBV4-3 to TRBJ2-3, with 15 bases aligning to TRBD2. The CDR3 runs to 16 residues. Unmatched junction bases numbered 2, after V lost 4 bases and J lost 3 bases. Germline loops: CDR1 LGHNA, CDR2 YSLEER.

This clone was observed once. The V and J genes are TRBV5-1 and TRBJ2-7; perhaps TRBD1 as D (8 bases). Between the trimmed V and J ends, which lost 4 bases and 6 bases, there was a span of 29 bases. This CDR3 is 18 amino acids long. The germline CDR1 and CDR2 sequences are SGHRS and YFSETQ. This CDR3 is CASSTQGGARRSRTEQYF. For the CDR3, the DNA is TGCGCCAGCAGCACACAGGGGGGGGCGAGGAGATCAAGGACCGAGCAGTACTTC.

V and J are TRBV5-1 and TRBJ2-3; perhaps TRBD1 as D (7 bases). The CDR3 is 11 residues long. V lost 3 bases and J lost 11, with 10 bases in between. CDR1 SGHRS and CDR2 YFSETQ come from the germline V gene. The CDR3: CASSWRGQQYF. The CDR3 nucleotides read TGCGCCAGCAGCTGGAGGGGGCAGCAGTATTTT.

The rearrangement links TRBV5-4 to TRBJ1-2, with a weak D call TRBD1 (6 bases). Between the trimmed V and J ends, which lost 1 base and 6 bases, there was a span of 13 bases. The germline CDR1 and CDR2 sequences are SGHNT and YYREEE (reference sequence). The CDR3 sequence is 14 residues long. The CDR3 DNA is TGTGCCAGCAGCTTGATCTTGACAGGAAATGGCTACACCTTC. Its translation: CASSLILTGNGYTF.

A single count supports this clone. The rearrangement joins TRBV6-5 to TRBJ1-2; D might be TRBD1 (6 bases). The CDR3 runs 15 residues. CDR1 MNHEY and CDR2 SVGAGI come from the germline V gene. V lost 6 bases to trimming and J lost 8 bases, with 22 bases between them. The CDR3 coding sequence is TGTGCCAGCAGACAAACAGGGACCGGTTTTTACGGCTACACCTTC. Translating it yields CASRQTGTGFYGYTF.

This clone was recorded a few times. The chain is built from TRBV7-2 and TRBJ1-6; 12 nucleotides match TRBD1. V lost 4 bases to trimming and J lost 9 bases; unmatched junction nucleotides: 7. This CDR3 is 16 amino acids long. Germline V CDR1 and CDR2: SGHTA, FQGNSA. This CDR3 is CASSSEPGQGASPLHF. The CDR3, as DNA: TGTGCCAGCAGCTCTGAACCGGGACAGGGGGCTTCACCCCTCCACTTT.

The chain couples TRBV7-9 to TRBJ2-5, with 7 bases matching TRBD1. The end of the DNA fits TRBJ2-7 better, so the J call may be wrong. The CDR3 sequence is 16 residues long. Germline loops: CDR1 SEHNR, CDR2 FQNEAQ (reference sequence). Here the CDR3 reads CASSLQPPGQLHEQYF. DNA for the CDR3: TGTGCCAGCAGCTTACAGCCTCCGGGACAGCTCCACGAGCAGTACTTC.

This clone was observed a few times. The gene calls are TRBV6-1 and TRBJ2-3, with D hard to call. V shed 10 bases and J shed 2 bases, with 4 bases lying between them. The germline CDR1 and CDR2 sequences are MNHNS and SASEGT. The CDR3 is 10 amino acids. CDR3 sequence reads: CATLTDTQYF. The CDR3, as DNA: TGTGCCACCCTCACAGATACGCAGTATTTT.

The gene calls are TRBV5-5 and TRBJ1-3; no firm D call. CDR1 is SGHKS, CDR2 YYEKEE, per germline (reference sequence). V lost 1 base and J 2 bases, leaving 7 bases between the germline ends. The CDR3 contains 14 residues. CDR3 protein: CASSLRPAGNTIYF. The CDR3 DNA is TGTGCCAGCAGCTTGCGTCCCGCTGGAAACACCATATATTTT.

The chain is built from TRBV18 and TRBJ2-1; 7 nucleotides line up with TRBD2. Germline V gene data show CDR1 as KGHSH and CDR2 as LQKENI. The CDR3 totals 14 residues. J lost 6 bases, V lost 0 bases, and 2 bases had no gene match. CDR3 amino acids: CASSPPSGGNEQFF. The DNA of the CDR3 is TGTGCCAGCTCACCACCGTCGGGAGGCAATGAGCAGTTCTTC.

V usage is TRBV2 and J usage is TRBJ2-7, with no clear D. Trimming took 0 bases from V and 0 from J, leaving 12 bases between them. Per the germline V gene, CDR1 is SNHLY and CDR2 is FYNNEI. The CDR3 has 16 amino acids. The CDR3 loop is CASSEALLGNSYEQYF. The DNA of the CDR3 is TGTGCCAGCAGTGAAGCGCTTTTGGGCAACTCCTACGAGCAGTACTTC.

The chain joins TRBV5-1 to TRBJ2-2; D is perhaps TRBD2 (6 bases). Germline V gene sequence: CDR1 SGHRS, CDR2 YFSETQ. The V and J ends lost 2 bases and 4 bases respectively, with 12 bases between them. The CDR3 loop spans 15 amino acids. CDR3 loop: CASSFGPGGTGELFF. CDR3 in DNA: TGCGCCAGCAGCTTCGGGCCCGGGGGCACCGGGGAGCTGTTTTTT.

DNA of the CDR3: TGTGCCAGCAGTCCGGGACAACTCACAGATACGCAGTATTTT. As protein: CASSPGQLTDTQYF. The chain joins TRBV2 to TRBJ2-3; a possible D gene is TRBD1 (6 bases). V shed 5 bases and J shed 2 bases, with 11 bases lying between them. This CDR3 contains 14 residues. Looked up from germline, CDR1 is SNHLY and CDR2 is FYNNEI.

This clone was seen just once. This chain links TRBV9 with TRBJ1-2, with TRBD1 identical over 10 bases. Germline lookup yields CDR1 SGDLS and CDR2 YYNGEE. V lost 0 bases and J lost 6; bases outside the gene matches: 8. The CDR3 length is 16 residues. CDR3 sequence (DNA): TGTGCCAGCAGCGTAGGGCCGACAGGGGGCTGGGATGGCTACACCTTC. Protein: CASSVGPTGGWDGYTF. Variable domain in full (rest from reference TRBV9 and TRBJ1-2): DSGVTQTPKHLITATGQRVTLRCSPRSGDLSVYWYQQSLDQGLQFLIQYYNGEERAKGNILERFSAQQFPDLHSELNLSSLELGDSALYFCASSVGPTGGWDGYTFGSGTRLTVV.